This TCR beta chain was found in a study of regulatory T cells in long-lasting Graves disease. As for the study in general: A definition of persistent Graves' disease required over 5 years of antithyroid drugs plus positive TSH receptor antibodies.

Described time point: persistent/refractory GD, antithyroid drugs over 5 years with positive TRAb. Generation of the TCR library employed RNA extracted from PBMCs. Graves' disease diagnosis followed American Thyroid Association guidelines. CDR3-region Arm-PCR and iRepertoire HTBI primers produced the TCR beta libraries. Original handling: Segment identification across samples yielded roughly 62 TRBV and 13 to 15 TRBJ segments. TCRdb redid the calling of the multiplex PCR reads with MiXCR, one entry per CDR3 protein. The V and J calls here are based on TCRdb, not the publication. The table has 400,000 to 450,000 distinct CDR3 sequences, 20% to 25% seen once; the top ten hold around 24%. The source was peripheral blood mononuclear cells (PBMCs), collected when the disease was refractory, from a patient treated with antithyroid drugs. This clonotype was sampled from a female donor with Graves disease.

CDR3 region: CASSPHRRAGTGELFF. For the CDR3, the DNA is TGTGCCAGCAGCCCTCACAGGCGGGCCGGCACCGGGGAGCTGTTTTTT. The chain carries TRBV7-3 and TRBJ2-2; D may correspond to TRBD1 or TRBD2 (5 bases each). Trimming stripped 5 bases from V and 4 bases from J, with 17 bases between. The CDR3 runs 16 residues. Germline V CDR1 and CDR2: SGHTA, FQGTGA.